Below are 4 T cell receptor beta chains sequenced from a single sample in a study of blood T cell repertoires in COVID-19. Only in-frame clones appear in the TCRdb table, and some are missing; sequencing was by immunoSEQ multiplex PCR. Of approximately 260,000 clones in the sample, about four fifths were seen once. Sequenced sample: peripheral blood. These receptor sequences come from a woman older than 75 with acute or convalescent COVID-19.

This clone was found a few times. This chain links TRBV2 with TRBJ1-2; 7 nucleotides agree with TRBD1. CDR1 is SNHLY and CDR2 is FYNNEI in the germline V gene. Germline trimming cut 4 bases from V and 5 bases from J; bases unmatched to any gene: 7. This CDR3 has 14 residues. Written as DNA, the CDR3 is TGTGCCAGCAGTGTTGGCAGGGGGATGTATGGCTACACCTTC. Translating it yields CASSVGRGMYGYTF.

This rearrangement joins TRBV9 to TRBJ2-1; 12 bases fit TRBD2. After removal of 0 bases from V and 0 bases from J, the junction contained 4 bases not matched to a gene. Germline loops: CDR1 SGDLS, CDR2 YYNGEE. The CDR3 has 18 residues. CDR3: CASSVGLAGESSYNEQFF. The CDR3 region has the DNA TGTGCCAGCAGCGTAGGACTAGCGGGGGAGAGCTCCTACAATGAGCAGTTCTTC.

The table lists this clone with a few counts. The rearrangement uses TRBV7-9 and TRBJ1-5; the match to TRBD1 covers 8 bases. Germline V gives CDR1 SEHNR, CDR2 FQNEAQ (reference sequence). J was trimmed by 1 base and V by 6 bases; bases with no gene match: 5. The CDR3 covers 15 residues. This chain's CDR3 is CASRSRTGSNQPQHF. The CDR3 bases are TGTGCCAGCAGATCACGGACAGGGAGCAATCAGCCCCAGCATTTT. Filled out from reference TRBV7-9 and TRBJ1-5, the complete variable domain reads DTGVSQNPRHKITKRGQNVTFRCDPISEHNRLYWYRQTLGQGPEFLTYFQNEAQLEKSRLLSDRFSAERPKGSFSTLEIQRTEQGDSAMYLCASRSRTGSNQPQHFGDGTRLSIL.

The V gene is TRBV24-1, the J gene TRBJ2-2; 9 nucleotides align to TRBD2. Germline CDR1 reads KGHDR; CDR2 reads SFDVKD. The CDR3 extends over 14 amino acids. V shed 12 bases and J 2 bases; nucleotides not matched to a gene: 6. CDR3 sequence (DNA): TGTGCCGCCGGAGGGACTAGCAACACCGGGGAGCTGTTTTTT. Its protein is CAAGGTSNTGELFF.